Listed below are T cell receptor beta chains from one sample, sequenced in a study of blood T cell repertoires in COVID-19. The repertoire was sequenced with immunoSEQ multiplex PCR; TCRdb's copy has only in-frame clones and lacks some. The table has about 480,000 clones, around 88% seen once. Sequencing was done on a sample of peripheral blood. The receptors derive from a woman in her forties or fifties with COVID-19, enrolled during active disease. Each CDR3 is given without its conserved first and last residue. Expanded clones are given a class, and other clones once, few, many or no size at all.

>NA|TRBV19|TRBJ1-5
ASSMRGSNQPQH
>NA|TRBV6-5|TRBJ1-3
ASSPTGNGNTIY
>NA|TRBV6-5|TRBJ1-1
ASSFGPPDTEAF
>NA|TRBV15|TRBJ2-1
ATSRDWRTLRQF
>NA|TRBV2|TRBJ2-3
ASSPQGGTDTQY
>NA|TRBV30|TRBJ1-2
AWRQGLSVNYGYT
>NA|TRBV6-5|TRBJ2-1
ASSSSGTGWNEQF
>NA|TRBV27|TRBJ1-2
ASSLGRGYGYT
>NA|TRBV11-2|TRBJ1-2
ASSPLSANYGYT
>NA|TRBV3-1/TRBV3-2|TRBJ2-1
ASSQAGEYGEQF
>NA|TRBV5-1|TRBJ1-1
ASSREGAGTEAF
>NA|TRBV19|TRBJ2-3
ASNGGGDTQY
>once|TRBV5-5|TRBJ1-4
ASSRTGFNEKLF
>NA|TRBV7-2|TRBJ1-6
ASSSQTGSNSPLH
>NA|TRBV6-1|TRBJ1-5
ASSELSLQPQH
>NA|TRBV6-4|TRBJ1-2
ASRPSGTGLLFT
>NA|TRBV5-1|TRBJ2-7
ASSSEDRSSEQY
>NA|TRBV2|TRBJ1-4
ASLATNEKLF
>NA|TRBV3-1/TRBV3-2|TRBJ2-3
ASSGDRGTDTQY
>NA|TRBV29-1|TRBJ1-1
SVSSHGGRTEAF
>NA|TRBV19|TRBJ1-1
ATGQANTEAF
>once|TRBV7-9|TRBJ1-4
ASSDRATNEKLF
>NA|TRBV28|TRBJ2-7
ASSPSLWTASYEQY
>NA|TRBV24-1|TRBJ2-3
ATSRGSTDTQY
>NA|TRBV6-5|TRBJ1-2
ASTRHGSYGYT